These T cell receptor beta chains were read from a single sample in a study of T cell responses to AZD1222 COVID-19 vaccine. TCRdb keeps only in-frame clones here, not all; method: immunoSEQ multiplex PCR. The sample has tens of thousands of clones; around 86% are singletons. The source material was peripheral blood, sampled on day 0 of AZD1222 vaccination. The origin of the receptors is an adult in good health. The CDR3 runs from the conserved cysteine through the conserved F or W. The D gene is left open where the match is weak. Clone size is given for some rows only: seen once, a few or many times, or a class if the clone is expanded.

DNA: TGTGCCAGCAGTTTTCGAGGGACAGCTCTCAATGAGCAGTTCTTC
CDR3: CASSFRGTALNEQFF
J: TRBJ2-1
length: 15
size: NA
D: TRBD1
V: TRBV27

DNA: TGTGCCAGCAGTGAAAGAGAGGTGCAGCCCCAGCATTTT
CDR3: CASSEREVQPQHF
J: TRBJ1-5
length: 13
size: NA
D: NA
V: TRBV6-1

DNA: TGTGCCAGCAGATACCTGGACAGGGCCGAAGCTTTCTTT
CDR3: CASRYLDRAEAFF
J: TRBJ1-1
length: 13
size: NA
D: TRBD1
V: TRBV6-6

DNA: TGTGCCTGGAGTGTAGAAGAGACAACCTATGGCTACACCTTC
CDR3: CAWSVEETTYGYTF
J: TRBJ1-2
length: 14
size: NA
D: NA
V: TRBV30

DNA: TGTGCCAGCAGCCAAGGGGCTATGAACACTGAAGCTTTCTTT
CDR3: CASSQGAMNTEAFF
J: TRBJ1-1
length: 14
size: NA
D: NA
V: TRBV3-1/TRBV3-2

DNA: TGTGCCAGCAGTGAAACGAGACTGCAAGAGACCCAGTACTTC
CDR3: CASSETRLQETQYF
J: TRBJ2-5
length: 14
size: NA
D: NA
V: TRBV6-1

DNA: TGTGCCAGCAGTCGCCGGGGGCTCTGGGACAGGAGGAACACCGGGGAGCTGTTTTTT
CDR3: CASSRRGLWDRRNTGELFF
J: TRBJ2-2
length: 19
size: NA
D: TRBD1
V: TRBV27

DNA: TGTGCCAGCAGCCGACGAAGGGGGCTAGACACTGAAGCTTTCTTT
CDR3: CASSRRRGLDTEAFF
J: TRBJ1-1
length: 15
size: once
D: TRBD1
V: TRBV3-1/TRBV3-2

DNA: TGTGCCAGCAGCTTGTTGCGGGAGAGGGCCGGGGAGCTGTTTTTT
CDR3: CASSLLRERAGELFF
J: TRBJ2-2
length: 15
size: once
D: TRBD2
V: TRBV5-5

DNA: TGTGCCTGGAGAGTGACAGGGTTGCCGGATGGCTACACCTTC
CDR3: CAWRVTGLPDGYTF
J: TRBJ1-2
length: 14
size: NA
D: TRBD1
V: TRBV30

DNA: TGTGCCAGCAACTTACGAGGGGGCTATGGCTACACCTTC
CDR3: CASNLRGGYGYTF
J: TRBJ1-2
length: 13
size: NA
D: NA
V: TRBV5-6

DNA: TGTGCCAGCAGCCAATCCGGGACTGTCTCCTACGAGCAGTACTTC
CDR3: CASSQSGTVSYEQYF
J: TRBJ2-7
length: 15
size: NA
D: NA
V: TRBV7-9

DNA: TGCAGTGTGAAGCGTAACTATGGCTACACCTTC
CDR3: CSVKRNYGYTF
J: TRBJ1-2
length: 11
size: NA
D: NA
V: TRBV20-1

DNA: TGTGCCAGCCTAAAGTCCAGGGGGGACACTGAAGCTTTCTTT
CDR3: CASLKSRGDTEAFF
J: TRBJ1-1
length: 14
size: NA
D: TRBD1
V: TRBV2

DNA: TGTGCCAGCAGCCCTCGGGACAGGTACACCGGGGAGCTGTTTTTT
CDR3: CASSPRDRYTGELFF
J: TRBJ2-2
length: 15
size: NA
D: TRBD1
V: TRBV11-1

DNA: TGTGCCAGCAGGTCCGGGACTAGCGGGGCCAATGAGCAGTTCTTC
CDR3: CASRSGTSGANEQFF
J: TRBJ2-1
length: 15
size: NA
D: TRBD2
V: TRBV6-5

DNA: TGTGCCAGCAGCGTAGATGCTAGCGGGAGGGTAAATACGCAGTATTTT
CDR3: CASSVDASGRVNTQYF
J: TRBJ2-3
length: 16
size: NA
D: TRBD2
V: TRBV9

DNA: TGTGCCAGCAGTTACTCGATGGGGGTAGGCACTGAAGCTTTCTTT
CDR3: CASSYSMGVGTEAFF
J: TRBJ1-1
length: 15
size: NA
D: NA
V: TRBV6-5

DNA: TGTGCCAGCAGCTTAAGCGGACAGGATGGTAAGCAGTACTTC
CDR3: CASSLSGQDGKQYF
J: TRBJ2-7
length: 14
size: NA
D: TRBD1
V: TRBV7-3

DNA: TGTGCCAGCAGCTTAAACCCCCTAACGGGAGGGCCCCACAATGAGCAGTTCTTC
CDR3: CASSLNPLTGGPHNEQFF
J: TRBJ2-1
length: 18
size: NA
D: TRBD2
V: TRBV7-3

DNA: TGTGCCAGTAACGAAGGGACAGGGGGACGAGAAAAACTGTTTTTT
CDR3: CASNEGTGGREKLFF
J: TRBJ1-4
length: 15
size: NA
D: TRBD1
V: TRBV19

DNA: TGTGCCAGCCATTCACCGGCCTACGAGCAGTACTTC
CDR3: CASHSPAYEQYF
J: TRBJ2-7
length: 12
size: NA
D: NA
V: TRBV5-5

DNA: TGCGCCAGCACCCGACTAGCGGGAGGCTGGAACACCGGGGAGCTGTTTTTT
CDR3: CASTRLAGGWNTGELFF
J: TRBJ2-2
length: 17
size: NA
D: TRBD2
V: TRBV5-1

DNA: TGTGCCAGCAGTTTACCTACATTGGCCACCTACGAGCAGTACTTC
CDR3: CASSLPTLATYEQYF
J: TRBJ2-7
length: 15
size: NA
D: NA
V: TRBV27

DNA: TGTGCCACCGACAGAGAGTACAATGAGCAGTTCTTC
CDR3: CATDREYNEQFF
J: TRBJ2-1
length: 12
size: once
D: NA
V: TRBV6-6

DNA: TGCAGCGTTGAAGACCGGGAAACAGGACGGATGGCCCAGTACTTC
CDR3: CSVEDRETGRMAQYF
J: TRBJ2-5
length: 15
size: NA
D: NA
V: TRBV29-1

DNA: TGTGCCAGCAGCCAACGGGACATCTCCGAGCAGTACTTC
CDR3: CASSQRDISEQYF
J: TRBJ2-7
length: 13
size: few
D: NA
V: TRBV14

DNA: TGTGCCAGCAGTTCTCTAGGGAGCTCCTACAATGAGCAGTTCTTC
CDR3: CASSSLGSSYNEQFF
J: TRBJ2-1
length: 15
size: NA
D: NA
V: TRBV6-2/TRBV6-3

DNA: TGTGCCAGCAGCGTGGGACGAATTAACACCGGGGAGCTGTTTTTT
CDR3: CASSVGRINTGELFF
J: TRBJ2-2
length: 15
size: NA
D: NA
V: TRBV9

DNA: TGTGCCACCAGTGATTTGCTTCCGGGACAGGTGATGAACACTGAAGCTTTCTTT
CDR3: CATSDLLPGQVMNTEAFF
J: TRBJ1-1
length: 18
size: NA
D: TRBD1
V: TRBV24-1

DNA: TGTGCCACCAGCAGAGTGGGGGTGCGGGGCTACACCTTC
CDR3: CATSRVGVRGYTF
J: TRBJ1-2
length: 13
size: NA
D: NA
V: TRBV15

DNA: TGCGCCAGCAGCCAAGATCCGGGGGATGGCTACACCTTC
CDR3: CASSQDPGDGYTF
J: TRBJ1-2
length: 13
size: NA
D: NA
V: TRBV4-3

DNA: TGTGCCAGCAGCCAAGATCCGGCAGGGGGCAATGAGCAGTTCTTC
CDR3: CASSQDPAGGNEQFF
J: TRBJ2-1
length: 15
size: medium-sized
D: TRBD1
V: TRBV4-2

DNA: TGTGCCATCAGTGAGTGGGGGCCTAACAATCAGCCCCAGCATTTT
CDR3: CAISEWGPNNQPQHF
J: TRBJ1-5
length: 15
size: NA
D: NA
V: TRBV10-3

DNA: TGCGCCAGCAGCCTAGGCAGGACGACCTCTAACTATGGCTACACCTTC
CDR3: CASSLGRTTSNYGYTF
J: TRBJ1-2
length: 16
size: once
D: NA
V: TRBV5-1

DNA: TGTGCCAGCAGTTGGTCAGGGGATGGCTACACCTTC
CDR3: CASSWSGDGYTF
J: TRBJ1-2
length: 12
size: NA
D: NA
V: TRBV25-1